Sequencing of this T cell receptor (beta chain) was carried out in a study of T cell clones after liver transplantation. Study in general: Blood was drawn pre-transplant, before withdrawal, and after full or failed withdrawal.

Comment on this clone: Its antigen is not known.

Trimming removed 4 bases at V and 3 bases at J, with 4 bases between. CDR3 size: 11 residues. CDR1 is ENHRY and CDR2 is SYGVKD in the germline V gene. Sequencing used immunoSEQ multiplex PCR; TCRdb keeps in-frame clones, though not all of them. The repertoire holds about 12,000 clones, with 70% to 85% as singletons. Points from the study as a whole: Low donor cell numbers restricted donor-reactive repertoire measurement in a couple of subjects.

This chain links TRBV10-3 with TRBJ2-7; the D is unclear. This receptor was identified in a human patient who received a liver transplant. T cells may partly derive from the graft donor. Sequencing used CD8+ T cells from blood, obtained at the 22-month timepoint. The CDR3 region is CAISVGYEQYF. The CDR3 DNA reads as TGTGCCATCAGTGTCGGCTACGAGCAGTACTTC.